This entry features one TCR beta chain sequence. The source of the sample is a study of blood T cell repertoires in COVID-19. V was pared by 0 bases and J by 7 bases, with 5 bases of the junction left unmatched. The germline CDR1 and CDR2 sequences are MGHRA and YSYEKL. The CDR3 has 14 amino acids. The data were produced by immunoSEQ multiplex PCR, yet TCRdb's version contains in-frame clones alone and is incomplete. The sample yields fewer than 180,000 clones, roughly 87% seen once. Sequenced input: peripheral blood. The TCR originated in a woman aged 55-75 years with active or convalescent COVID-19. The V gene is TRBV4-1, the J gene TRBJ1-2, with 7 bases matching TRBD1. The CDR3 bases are TGCGCCAGCAGCCAAGAAGAGGGGGCCGGTGGCTACACCTTC. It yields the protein CASSQEEGAGGYTF.